Listed below are T cell receptor beta chains from one sample, sequenced in a study of regulatory T cells in long-lasting Graves disease. MiXCR was run by TCRdb on the multiplex PCR reads, yielding one entry per CDR3 protein. The profile shows 350,000 to 500,000 distinct CDR3 sequences, around 20% of them singletons. Sequences were derived from peripheral blood mononuclear cells (PBMCs), sampled when the disease was refractory, from a patient treated with antithyroid drugs. The receptors were sampled from a female donor with Graves disease. Both conserved end residues are part of each CDR3. The order of the fields is V gene, clone size, J gene, D gene, CDR3 length, CDR3 protein, CDR3 DNA. The D gene is left open where the match is weak. Only part of the rows carry a size: once, few, many, or a class if the clone is expanded.

TRBV20-1	many	TRBJ2-2	NA	16	CSARDRYSFYTGELFF	TGCAGTGCTAGAGATCGGTACTCTTTTTACACCGGGGAGCTGTTTTTT
TRBV6-1	NA	TRBJ1-1	TRBD1	15	CASSVDRGGDTEAFF	TGTGCCAGCAGTGTCGACAGGGGAGGGGACACTGAAGCTTTCTTT
TRBV7-2	NA	TRBJ1-5	NA	17	CASSLGGARTSNQPQHF	TGTGCCAGCAGCTTAGGGGGGGCTAGGACAAGCAATCAGCCCCAGCATTTT
TRBV9	NA	TRBJ2-2	NA	16	CASSVEVSGNTGELFF	TGTGCCAGCAGCGTGGAGGTATCTGGGAACACCGGGGAGCTGTTTTTT
TRBV19	NA	TRBJ2-5	TRBD2	18	CASSIAPTSGRHLETQYF	TGTGCCAGTAGTATAGCCCCGACTAGCGGGAGGCACTTAGAGACCCAGTACTTC
TRBV5-1	few	TRBJ1-2	NA	14	CASSPERPNYGYTF	TGCGCCAGCAGCCCCGAACGACCTAACTATGGCTACACCTTC
TRBV5-6	NA	TRBJ2-7	TRBD1	16	CASSLAPGQGFYEQYF	TGTGCCAGCAGCTTGGCCCCCGGACAGGGTTTCTACGAGCAGTACTTC
TRBV28	many	TRBJ1-2	TRBD1	13	CASSFRDRDGYTF	TGTGCCAGCAGTTTCCGGGACAGGGACGGCTACACCTTC
TRBV20-1	many	TRBJ1-2	NA	12	CSASPETGGYTF	TGCAGTGCTAGCCCAGAGACCGGCGGCTACACCTTC
TRBV5-6	few	TRBJ2-2	NA	15	CASTLTGRVTGELFF	TGTGCCAGCACCCTCACAGGCCGGGTCACCGGGGAGCTGTTTTTT
TRBV7-9	NA	TRBJ2-6	NA	15	CASTGRGSGANVLTF	TGTGCCAGCACCGGGCGAGGCTCTGGGGCCAACGTCCTGACTTTC
TRBV28	many	TRBJ2-7	TRBD1	14	CASSFGQGSYEQYF	TGTGCCAGCAGTTTCGGACAGGGCTCCTACGAGCAGTACTTC
TRBV12-3/TRBV12-4	many	TRBJ2-7	TRBD2	15	CASSLGLAVSYEQYF	TGTGCCAGCAGCCTCGGACTAGCGGTGAGCTACGAGCAGTACTTC
TRBV29-1	NA	TRBJ2-7	TRBD1	13	CSVMTGGAGEQYF	TGCAGCGTCATGACAGGGGGCGCGGGGGAGCAGTACTTC
TRBV5-1	few	TRBJ2-5	TRBD1	14	CASSGGTGEETQYF	TGCGCCAGCAGCGGGGGGACAGGGGAGGAGACCCAGTACTTC
TRBV6-1	few	TRBJ1-5	TRBD1	13	CASRSQGNQPQHF	TGTGCCAGCAGATCACAGGGGAATCAGCCCCAGCATTTT
TRBV30	many	TRBJ1-5	NA	16	CAWSVDPRGREAAQHF	TGTGCCTGGAGTGTGGATCCCCGGGGCAGGGAGGCAGCCCAGCATTTT
TRBV5-1	NA	TRBJ2-1	NA	14	CASSLDFANNEQFF	TGCGCCAGCAGCTTGGATTTTGCCAACAATGAGCAGTTCTTC
TRBV12-3/TRBV12-4	NA	TRBJ2-5	TRBD2	16	CASSSGTSGIQETQYF	TGTGCCAGCAGTTCGGGGACTAGCGGGATCCAAGAGACCCAGTACTTC
TRBV3-1	few	TRBJ2-7	TRBD2	16	CASSQVISGGSYEQYF	TGTGCCAGCAGCCAAGTTATTAGCGGGGGCTCCTACGAGCAGTACTTC
TRBV5-1	many	TRBJ1-1	NA	16	CASSLEPTDLNTEAFF	TGCGCCAGCAGCTTGGAACCTACAGATTTGAACACTGAAGCTTTCTTT
TRBV28	many	TRBJ2-1	TRBD2	16	CASSPRTSGIYNEQFF	TGTGCCAGCAGCCCACGCACTAGCGGGATCTACAATGAGCAGTTCTTC
TRBV12-3/TRBV12-4	NA	TRBJ2-1	TRBD1	14	CASGPGQGYNEQFF	TGTGCCAGCGGCCCCGGACAGGGCTACAATGAGCAGTTCTTC
TRBV15	NA	TRBJ2-7	TRBD2	13	CATSTGGTYEQYF	TGTGCCACCAGCACCGGGGGGACCTACGAGCAGTACTTC
TRBV6-1	many	TRBJ2-5	NA	13	CASSGRGQETQYF	TGTGCCAGCAGTGGTCGGGGACAAGAGACCCAGTACTTC
TRBV27	few	TRBJ2-7	NA	14	CASSSGAQSYEQYF	TGTGCCAGCAGTTCCGGGGCACAGAGTTACGAGCAGTACTTC
TRBV9	once	TRBJ1-4	NA	16	CASSAPTGQSNEKLFF	TGTGCCAGCAGCGCCCCGACCGGACAGTCGAATGAAAAACTGTTTTTT
TRBV7-9	few	TRBJ2-1	TRBD2	16	CASSPTGLAGYNEQFF	TGTGCCAGCAGCCCCACGGGGCTAGCGGGGTACAATGAGCAGTTCTTC
TRBV6-2/TRBV6-3	few	TRBJ1-6	TRBD1	15	CASSSTTGVYSPLHF	TGTGCCAGCAGTTCTACGACAGGGGTTTACTCACCCCTCCACTTT
TRBV19	NA	TRBJ2-5	TRBD2	14	CASSHSGSGETQYF	TGTGCCAGTAGTCACAGCGGGAGCGGAGAGACCCAGTACTTC
TRBV27	many	TRBJ2-5	NA	14	CASSLSGQQETQYF	TGTGCCAGCAGTTTATCCGGGCAGCAAGAGACCCAGTACTTC
TRBV3-1	many	TRBJ1-1	NA	14	CASSQFPRNTEAFF	TGTGCCAGCAGCCAATTTCCCAGGAACACTGAAGCTTTCTTT
TRBV11-2	NA	TRBJ1-2	NA	17	CASSLDIGEPGGYGYTF	TGTGCCAGCAGCTTAGATATAGGGGAGCCCGGGGGCTATGGCTACACCTTC
TRBV27	few	TRBJ2-7	NA	14	CASSFKQGGNEQYF	TGTGCCAGCAGTTTCAAACAGGGAGGCAACGAGCAGTACTTC
TRBV20-1	many	TRBJ2-7	TRBD2	13	CSGAQREVGEQYF	TGCAGTGGCGCGCAGCGGGAGGTCGGCGAGCAGTACTTC
TRBV28	many	TRBJ2-7	TRBD2	17	CASSPDRGGLWGYEQYF	TGTGCCAGCAGCCCCGACCGGGGGGGGCTATGGGGCTACGAGCAGTACTTC
TRBV7-6	few	TRBJ2-2	TRBD1	19	CASSPYPTSGTGNTGELFF	TGTGCCAGCAGCCCCTACCCAACGTCCGGGACAGGGAACACCGGGGAGCTGTTTTTT
TRBV5-4	NA	TRBJ1-2	NA	13	CASSLALENGYTF	TGTGCCAGCAGCTTGGCGCTCGAAAATGGCTACACCTTC
TRBV12-3/TRBV12-4	few	TRBJ2-7	TRBD1	14	CASKSRDRVHEQYF	TGTGCCAGCAAGAGCCGGGACAGGGTCCACGAGCAGTACTTC
TRBV11-2	NA	TRBJ1-2	NA	15	CASSAESFKIYGYTF	TGTGCCAGCAGCGCCGAATCGTTTAAGATCTATGGCTACACCTTC
TRBV6-1	many	TRBJ2-7	TRBD1	16	CASSPDLGQGSYEQYF	TGTGCCAGCAGCCCCGATCTCGGACAGGGATCGTACGAGCAGTACTTC
TRBV28	many	TRBJ2-2	NA	13	CASRDGNTGELFF	TGTGCCAGCAGGGACGGAAACACCGGGGAGCTGTTTTTT
TRBV2	NA	TRBJ2-1	TRBD2	14	CASYIAGGYNEQFF	TGTGCCAGCTATATAGCGGGGGGCTACAATGAGCAGTTCTTC
TRBV4-1	few	TRBJ2-5	NA	14	CASSHGQDRETQYF	TGCGCCAGCAGCCACGGCCAGGATAGGGAGACCCAGTACTTC
TRBV6-1	many	TRBJ1-5	NA	14	CASNRLAFNQPQHF	TGTGCCAGCAACAGACTAGCTTTCAATCAGCCCCAGCATTTT
TRBV2	many	TRBJ2-5	NA	12	CASKWGQETQYF	TGTGCCAGCAAGTGGGGGCAAGAGACCCAGTACTTC
TRBV29-1	NA	TRBJ1-2	TRBD1	12	CSAGQVRYGYTF	TGCAGCGCTGGACAGGTTCGCTATGGCTACACCTTC
TRBV27	many	TRBJ1-2	TRBD1	12	CASSQDRNGYTF	TGTGCCAGCAGTCAGGACAGGAATGGCTACACCTTC
TRBV3-1	many	TRBJ2-2	NA	13	CASSVQGVGELFF	TGTGCCAGCAGCGTACAGGGCGTCGGGGAGCTGTTTTTT
TRBV2	many	TRBJ1-4	NA	16	CASSEALWTTSEKLFF	TGTGCCAGCAGTGAAGCGCTCTGGACAACGTCTGAAAAACTGTTTTTT
TRBV20-1	many	TRBJ1-1	NA	15	CSARPTGGTNTEAFF	TGCAGTGCTAGACCGACGGGGGGAACGAACACTGAAGCTTTCTTT
TRBV28	many	TRBJ2-2	TRBD2	16	CASSLVLTSGTGELFF	TGTGCCAGCAGTTTAGTTCTGACTAGCGGCACCGGGGAGCTGTTTTTT
TRBV6-2/TRBV6-3	NA	TRBJ2-5	TRBD2	14	CASSYEGGEETQYF	TGTGCCAGCAGTTATGAGGGAGGGGAGGAGACCCAGTACTTC
TRBV6-1	many	TRBJ2-5	NA	14	CASSKDISQETQYF	TGTGCCAGCAGTAAAGACATTTCCCAAGAGACCCAGTACTTC
TRBV9	many	TRBJ2-5	NA	14	CASSVEGPLETQYF	TGTGCCAGCAGCGTAGAGGGACCACTGGAGACCCAGTACTTC